These 21 T cell receptor beta chains share one sample of origin, sequenced in a study of tumor and adjacent non-tumor tissue in lung cancer. RNA was extracted from bulk tissue without any cell sorting. Three rounds of nested PCR, following a modified ARM-PCR protocol, produced the TCRbeta library. TCRdb independently ran MiXCR on the multiplex PCR reads; one entry per CDR3 protein. The table shows approximately 76,000 distinct CDR3 sequences, with 55% to 70% occurring only once. Sequencing was carried out using lung tumor tissue. These receptors all come from an older woman with non-small cell lung cancer.

This clonotype has at least ten counts. The chain has TRBV20-1 and TRBJ2-7; TRBD1 matches 8 bases. The V gene end was trimmed by 5 bases and the J gene end by 1 base; junction bases not matched to a gene: 25. Germline-derived CDR1 and CDR2 are DFQATT and SNEGSKA (reference sequence). This CDR3 region has 20 residues. CDR3 sequence reads: CSARDPDSQHTGGPSYEQYF. The CDR3 nucleotides read TGCAGTGCTCGTGATCCTGATTCCCAACACACAGGGGGACCATCCTACGAGCAGTACTTC.

This clonotype turned up a few times. Sequence at one end of the junction differs from germline and may be a read error. The chain combines TRBV11-2 with TRBJ2-5, with 7 bases matching TRBD2. Germline V gives CDR1 SGHAT, CDR2 FQNNGV. There are 14 residues in the CDR3. The CDR3 sequence: CASSLGLAEETQHF. The CDR3 DNA reads as TGTGCCAGCAGCTTAGGGCTAGCGGAAGAGACCCAGCACTTC.

This clonotype appeared a single time. One end of the junction fails to match germline, which may point to a read error. The chain employs TRBV5-1 and TRBJ2-3; TRBD2 matches at 9 bases. The CDR3 contains 16 residues. Germline-derived CDR1 and CDR2 are SGHRS and YFSETQ. CDR3 nucleotides: TGCGCCAGCTGCTTGGTAGCGGGAGATAGGACAGATACGCAGTATTTT. This codes for CASCLVAGDRTDTQYF.

This clonotype turned up a few times. The junction departs from the called germline gene at one end, perhaps through a read error. The chain uses TRBV6-5 and TRBJ2-1; no definite D call. From germline, CDR1 is MNHEY and CDR2 SVGAGI. CDR3 length: 15 residues. CDR3 amino acids: CVSSSRLGSYNEQFF. The CDR3 coding sequence is TGTGTCAGCAGTTCAAGGCTAGGTTCCTACAATGAGCAGTTCTTC.

Ten or more counts support this clonotype. This may stem from a read error, because a much larger clone lies one nucleotide away. V usage is TRBV29-1 and J usage is TRBJ2-5, with 8 bases matching TRBD2. The length of the CDR3 is 17 residues. The V and J ends lost 3 bases and 0 bases, in that order; junction bases with no gene match: 12. Germline V gene lookup returns CDR1 SQVTM and CDR2 ANQGSEA. CDR3 bases: TGCAGCGTTGACTCTTGGCTAACGGGAGGGCACCAAGAGACCCAGTACTTC. Protein: CSVDSWLTGGHQETQYF.

This clonotype was found many times. V gene TRBV6-5 combines with J gene TRBJ1-1, with D unresolved. The CDR3 spans 14 residues. Germline CDR1 and CDR2: MNHEY and SVGAGI. Trimming took off 1 base at V and 10 bases at J, with 16 bases between the two ends. This chain's CDR3 is CASSYYPTSPLAFF. CDR3 DNA sequence: TGTGCCAGCAGTTACTATCCGACAAGCCCACTAGCTTTCTTT.

The sample holds a few counts of this clonotype. This chain connects TRBV11-1 to TRBJ2-1, with 7 bases fitting TRBD2. CDR1 SGHAT and CDR2 FQDESV come from the germline V gene (reference sequence). The V segment lost 6 bases and the J segment 3 bases; nucleotides outside the gene matches: 8. The CDR3 length is 15 residues. The DNA of the CDR3 is TGTGCCAGCAGGTCTAGACTAGCTGACTACAATGAGCAGTTCTTC. Its translation: CASRSRLADYNEQFF.

There are many counts of this clonotype. This chain uses TRBV7-8 with TRBJ2-3, with 9 nucleotides matching TRBD2. Trimming took 6 bases from V and 6 from J; bases not matched to a gene: 4. Germline CDR1 SGHVS, CDR2 FQNEAQ. The CDR3 sequence is 13 residues long. The CDR3 protein is CASSPSGMDTQYF. CDR3 coding DNA: TGTGCCAGCAGTCCTAGCGGGATGGATACGCAGTATTTT.

The sample holds many counts of this clonotype. The V gene is TRBV6-1, the J gene TRBJ2-7, with 9 bases that match TRBD1. This CDR3 contains 15 residues. The V segment lost 3 bases and the J segment 0 bases; nucleotides outside the gene matches: 3. Germline assignment: CDR1 MNHNS and CDR2 SASEGT. CDR3 loop: CASSDEGQGSYEQYF. The CDR3 DNA sequence: TGTGCCAGCAGTGATGAGGGACAGGGCTCCTACGAGCAGTACTTC.

V gene TRBV20-1 combines with J gene TRBJ1-2; no clear D. Germline CDR1 DFQATT, CDR2 SNEGSKA (reference sequence). The CDR3 is 11 residues long. CDR3 coding DNA: TGCACCGGAGAGCGCGGTGGCGGCTACACCTTC. The encoded protein is CTGERGGGYTF.

Points on this clonotype: This may be a read error, as it is one base from a much larger clone. V usage is TRBV11-2 and J usage is TRBJ2-5; 7 bases agree with TRBD1. The CDR3 is 15 residues long. V shed 3 bases, J shed 1 base, and the junction held 5 bases outside the gene matches. The germline V gene encodes CDR1 SGHAT and CDR2 FQNNGV. CDR3 in amino acids: CASSFAWTGQETQYF. The CDR3 coding sequence is TGTGCCAGCAGCTTCGCCTGGACAGGCCAAGAGACCCAGTACTTC. Combining the CDR3 with reference TRBV11-2 and TRBJ2-5 gives the whole variable domain EAGVAQSPRYKIIEKRQSVAFWCNPISGHATLYWYQQILGQGPKLLIQFQNNGVVDDSQLPKDRFSAERLKGVDSTLKIQPAKLEDSAVYLCASSFAWTGQETQYFGPGTRLLVL.

The rearrangement joins TRBV5-4 to TRBJ2-5; TRBD2 matches at 9 bases. Germline values: CDR1 SGHNT, CDR2 YYREEE (reference sequence). The CDR3 loop spans 15 amino acids. Trimming removed 4 bases from V and 9 bases from J; junction bases left unmatched: 13. The CDR3 bases are TGTGCCAGCAGCATCGGGACTAGCTGTACTCCTCCCCAGTACTTC. Protein product: CASSIGTSCTPPQYF.

The V and J genes are TRBV6-1 and TRBJ2-7, with 7 bases identical to TRBD1. CDR1 is MNHNS, CDR2 SASEGT, per germline. This CDR3 has 15 amino acids. The trim removed 8 bases at V and 2 bases at J, leaving 12 bases unmatched. CDR3 in DNA: TGTGCCAGCGGTTATACCCGGGACAGAACCTACGAGCAGTACTTC. Translating gives CASGYTRDRTYEQYF.

V and J are TRBV2 and TRBJ2-7, with a tentative D call TRBD2 (5 bases). V was clipped by 5 bases and J by 2 bases, with 16 bases between them. The CDR3 consists of 15 residues. The V gene's germline CDR1 is SNHLY and CDR2 FYNNEI. CDR3 loop: CASSSDSGGAYEQYF. The CDR3, as DNA: TGTGCCAGCAGTTCTGACTCCGGAGGAGCCTACGAGCAGTACTTC.

This clonotype was seen repeatedly, ten times or more. The V gene is TRBV6-1, the J gene TRBJ2-2, with D unresolved. Trimming took off 2 bases at V and 0 bases at J, with 4 bases between the two ends. This CDR3 spans 14 amino acids. Germline loops: CDR1 MNHNS, CDR2 SASEGT. The CDR3 here is CASSELPNTGELFF. CDR3 coding DNA: TGTGCCAGCAGTGAACTACCGAACACCGGGGAGCTGTTTTTT.

This clonotype appeared once. The CDR3 does not close with the conserved phenylalanine or tryptophan, likely indicating a read error. The chain recombines TRBV20-1 with TRBJ2-1; D may be TRBD2 (7 bases). Trimming took off 6 bases at V and 2 bases at J, with 14 bases between the two ends. The germline V gene encodes CDR1 DFQATT and CDR2 SNEGSKA (reference sequence). CDR3 length: 14 amino acids. This chain's CDR3 is CSARGLAAYNEQFL. CDR3 nucleotides: TGCAGTGCCAGGGGTCTAGCGGCCTACAATGAGCAGTTCCTC.

Comments on this clonotype: Its ends do not fully match the called genes, so a read error is possible. The rearrangement links TRBV4-2 to TRBJ2-2; D perhaps matches TRBD2 (5 bases). This CDR3 is 15 amino acids long. CDR1 is LGHNA and CDR2 is YNFKEQ in the germline V gene. The CDR3 loop is CASGPQTQNTGEPFF. In DNA form, the CDR3 reads TGTGCCAGCGGCCCACAGACTCAGAACACCGGGGAGCCGTTTTTT.

This sequence joins TRBV4-1 and TRBJ1-1; D gene uncertain. From germline, CDR1 is MGHRA and CDR2 YSYEKL. Trimming stripped 6 bases from V and 1 base from J, with 12 bases between. The CDR3 is made up of 14 amino acids. In nucleotides, the CDR3 is TGCGCCAGCAGTCACCGATCAGAGAACACTGAAGCTTTCTTT. Translated: CASSHRSENTEAFF.

This clonotype was recorded a few times. A much larger clone lies one base from this, so it may be a read error. The rearrangement links TRBV12-3 or TRBV12-4 to TRBJ1-5, with a tentative D call TRBD1 (5 bases). CDR3 length: 12 residues. This CDR3 is CASSRDPVPLHF. The CDR3 coding sequence is TGTGCCAGCAGCCGGGACCCCGTCCCCCTGCATTTT.

The chain couples TRBV29-1 to TRBJ2-1; 8 nucleotides match TRBD2. The V and J ends lost 6 bases and 8 bases, in that order; junction bases with no gene match: 9. There are 13 residues in the CDR3. Germline CDR1 SQVTM, CDR2 ANQGSEA. The CDR3 sequence is CSVEAGGHDEQFF. The CDR3 DNA follows: TGCAGCGTCGAGGCGGGAGGCCACGATGAGCAGTTCTTC.

As concerns this clonotype: It may be a read error: a sequence one base away is much more abundant. J is TRBJ2-1 and V is TRBV14, with 14 bases identical to TRBD2. Germline CDR1 and CDR2: SGHDN and FVKESK. The CDR3 has 16 amino acids. CDR3 nucleotides: TGTGTCAGCAGCCAATGGACTAGCGGGAGGTCTTATCCGGAGTTCTTC. Protein sequence: CVSSQWTSGRSYPEFF.